The 18 T cell receptor beta chains below all came from one sample that was sequenced in a study of blood T cell repertoires in COVID-19. Repertoires were generated with immunoSEQ multiplex PCR, while TCRdb's copy carries only in-frame clones and drops some. The sample has fewer than 250,000 clones; approximately 86% are singletons. The sample was peripheral blood. The receptors were gathered from a woman aged 55-70 years who had recovered from COVID-19.

The rearrangement links TRBV7-2 to TRBJ1-2; 11 nucleotides match TRBD1. The CDR3 is 15 amino acids. The germline CDR1 and CDR2 sequences are SGHTA and FQGNSA. V lost 4 bases and J lost 7; bases outside the gene matches: 8. The CDR3 reads CASSSWDRGYLGYTF. Written as DNA, the CDR3 is TGTGCCAGCAGCTCCTGGGACAGGGGGTACCTTGGCTACACCTTC.

The gene calls are TRBV28 and TRBJ1-6; D is unclear. V was trimmed by 6 bases and J by 7 bases, leaving 10 bases between them. This CDR3 has 13 residues. The germline gives CDR1 MDHEN, CDR2 SYDVKM. The CDR3: CASRRTGNSPLHF. CDR3 sequence (DNA): TGTGCCAGCAGACGGACGGGAAATTCACCCCTCCACTTT.

The V call is TRBV19, the J call TRBJ1-4, with D tentatively TRBD1 (5 bases). The germline CDR1 and CDR2 sequences are LNHDA and SQIVND (reference sequence). The V end was cut by 8 bases, the J end by 4 bases, with 14 bases between. The CDR3 has 14 amino acids. CDR3 loop: CASPTQVRNEKLFF. The DNA of the CDR3 is TGTGCCAGTCCGACACAGGTCCGTAATGAAAAACTGTTTTTT.

The gene calls are TRBV28 and TRBJ2-7; a possible D gene is TRBD2 (6 bases). CDR1 is MDHEN, CDR2 SYDVKM, per germline. The germline V and J ends were trimmed by 6 bases and 7 bases, with 28 bases remaining between them. This CDR3 region has 17 residues. The CDR3: CASRRGLPAGPNVEQYF. In DNA form, the CDR3 reads TGTGCCAGCAGGAGGGGATTGCCGGCGGGGCCTAATGTGGAGCAGTACTTC.

The CDR3 sequence: CASRPLITGEAFF. The CDR3, as DNA: TGTGCCAGCAGACCTCTTATAACAGGGGAAGCTTTCTTT. The gene calls are TRBV12-3 or TRBV12-4 and TRBJ1-1; perhaps TRBD1 as D (6 bases). Trimming left V 6 bases short and J 8 bases short, with 16 bases between. The CDR3 runs to 13 residues.

The CDR3 region is CATGTYNEKLFF. The CDR3 DNA follows: TGTGCCACCGGGACTTATAATGAAAAACTGTTTTTT. This chain joins TRBV15 and TRBJ1-4; possible D gene TRBD1, 5 bases. CDR3 length equals 12 residues. Germline V lookup: CDR1 LNHNV, CDR2 YYDKDF (reference sequence). Trimming cost V 8 bases and J 4 bases, with 8 bases left between them.

The rearrangement links TRBV6-5 to TRBJ1-1, with D perhaps TRBD1 (6 bases). Germline-derived CDR1 and CDR2 are MNHEY and SVGAGI. The CDR3 runs to 13 residues. Trimming stripped 10 bases from V and 0 bases from J, with 12 bases between. CDR3 region: CATRGGLNTEAFF. The DNA for the CDR3 is TGTGCCACACGGGGGGGGCTGAACACTGAAGCTTTCTTT.

The chain joins TRBV2 to TRBJ1-3; perhaps TRBD1 as D (5 bases). The germline V gene has CDR1 SNHLY and CDR2 FYNNEI. This CDR3 has 14 amino acids. V was pared by 8 bases and J by 0 bases, with 11 bases between. The DNA for the CDR3 is TGTGCCAGCGGAGGGGTACCCTCTGGAAACACCATATATTTT. Translated, it gives CASGGVPSGNTIYF.

The chain uses TRBV10-3 and TRBJ2-7, with D maybe TRBD2 (7 bases). The V and J ends lost 1 base and 3 bases respectively, with 13 bases between them. The germline gives CDR1 ENHRY, CDR2 SYGVKD. The CDR3 covers 15 residues. The DNA of the CDR3 is TGTGCCATCAGTGAGTTACCAGGGGAGGGCTACGAGCAGTACTTC. Residues: CAISELPGEGYEQYF.

This chain links TRBV9 with TRBJ2-3, with a possible D match to TRBD2 (5 bases). The ends were cut back, 7 bases at V and 4 bases at J, with 13 bases in the middle. CDR1 SGDLS and CDR2 YYNGEE come from the germline V gene. This CDR3 spans 13 amino acids. CDR3 coding DNA: TGTGCCAGCCGAGGAGGTTGGGCAGATACGCAGTATTTT. The encoded protein is CASRGGWADTQYF. The full variable domain, completed using reference TRBV9 and TRBJ2-3, is DSGVTQTPKHLITATGQRVTLRCSPRSGDLSVYWYQQSLDQGLQFLIQYYNGEERAKGNILERFSAQQFPDLHSELNLSSLELGDSALYFCASRGGWADTQYFGPGTRLTVL.

V usage is TRBV4-2 and J usage is TRBJ1-3; 10 bases map to TRBD1. The CDR3 sequence is 15 residues long. The ends lost 3 bases at V and 5 bases at J; junction bases unmatched: 4. Per the germline V gene, CDR1 is LGHNA and CDR2 is YNFKEQ. The CDR3 region is CASSQPGQGRNTIYF. CDR3 in DNA: TGTGCCAGCAGCCAGCCGGGACAGGGGAGAAACACCATATATTTT.

CDR3 DNA: TGTGCCAGCAGCTTCTCAGAGGGATACGAGCAGTACTTC. It specifies CASSFSEGYEQYF. This chain uses TRBV6-6 with TRBJ2-7; the D gene is possibly TRBD2 (5 bases). V was pared by 6 bases and J by 4 bases, with 13 bases between. CDR3 length: 13 residues. Germline CDR1 and CDR2: MNHNY and SVGAGI (reference sequence).

This chain links TRBV27 with TRBJ1-3, with 11 bases fitting TRBD1. The V segment lost 6 bases and the J segment 1 base; nucleotides outside the gene matches: 5. Germline CDR1 and CDR2: MNHEY and SMNVEV (reference sequence). This CDR3 has 16 amino acids. This chain's CDR3 is CASSRTGGRSGNTIYF. In DNA form, the CDR3 reads TGTGCCAGCAGCCGGACAGGGGGCAGATCTGGAAACACCATATATTTT.

The V and J genes are TRBV2 and TRBJ1-4; D ambiguous. The germline V gene encodes CDR1 SNHLY and CDR2 FYNNEI. The CDR3 totals 15 residues. The V end lost 5 bases, the J end lost 7 bases, and 17 bases lay between the germline ends. In nucleotides, the CDR3 is TGTGCCAGCAGTCTCGGCAGATCGGAGCGTGAAAAACTGTTTTTT. Amino acid sequence: CASSLGRSEREKLFF.

This sequence joins TRBV5-1 and TRBJ2-5; 7 nucleotides agree with TRBD2. The length of the CDR3 is 14 residues. The germline V gene encodes CDR1 SGHRS and CDR2 YFSETQ. V lost 5 bases to trimming and J lost 4 bases; unmatched junction nucleotides: 8. The CDR3 loop reads CASSYAGEGETQYF. The CDR3 coding sequence is TGCGCCAGCAGTTATGCGGGGGAGGGAGAGACCCAGTACTTC.

Only a few counts were recorded for this clone. In the same sample, other DNA sequences code for this CDR3. The V and J genes are TRBV18 and TRBJ2-7; no clear D gene. Trimming took off 3 bases at V and 1 base at J, with 7 bases between the two ends. The length of the CDR3 is 13 residues. CDR1 KGHSH and CDR2 LQKENI come from the germline V gene. The CDR3 DNA follows: TGTGCCAGCTCACCCCCCGGGTCCTACGAGCAGTACTTC. It translates to CASSPPGSYEQYF.

The V gene is TRBV9, the J gene TRBJ1-2; D unclear. The CDR3 sequence is 16 residues long. V lost 5 bases to trimming and J lost 3 bases, with 20 bases between them. The germline CDR1 and CDR2 sequences are SGDLS and YYNGEE. CDR3 nucleotides: TGTGCCAGCAGGGGAGGGTATTTTACTAATGACTATGGCTACACCTTC. This gives the protein CASRGGYFTNDYGYTF.

The chain uses TRBV7-8 and TRBJ2-1; TRBD1 is a possible D gene (5 bases). V lost 3 bases and J lost 6, with 12 bases in between. This CDR3 is 14 amino acids long. Germline V lookup: CDR1 SGHVS, CDR2 FQNEAQ. Here the CDR3 DNA reads TGTGCCAGCAGCTTTCCTAAGGGGTTCAATGAGCAGTTCTTC. The encoded protein is CASSFPKGFNEQFF.